What follows are 9 T cell receptor beta chains derived from one specimen sequenced in a study of CD8 T cells in ankylosing spondylitis (TCRdb year 2017). Library prep was done by 5' RACE. TCRdb names Illumina HiSeq 2500 as the instrument used. Clones were called with MiXCR by TCRdb after fastp trimmed the public reads at Q25, and only in-frame beta chains were retained. All rows with the same CDR3 protein become a single entry with the most common DNA and genes. Recorded for this sample are 250,000 to 300,000 distinct CDR3 sequences; approximately 20% of them occurred a single time. The ten most abundant clones make up around 30% of the sample. Input material: blood, either unsorted or a sorted T cell fraction (not recorded which). Every receptor here comes from a male donor with ankylosing spondylitis or in good health (not recorded which).

This clonotype was seen only a few times. This chain connects TRBV4-1 to TRBJ2-1; 10 bases map to TRBD2. J lost 3 bases, V lost 0 bases, and 5 bases had no gene match. This CDR3 has 17 residues. The germline V gene encodes CDR1 MGHRA and CDR2 YSYEKL. This chain's CDR3 is CASSQDPLAGVYNEQFF. The CDR3 region has the DNA TGCGCCAGCAGCCAAGATCCCCTAGCGGGAGTCTACAATGAGCAGTTCTTC.

This clonotype has at least ten counts. The chain uses TRBV10-2 and TRBJ2-3; D perhaps matches TRBD1 (6 bases). Trimming cost V 4 bases and J 0 bases, with 8 bases left between them. CDR3 length equals 14 residues. CDR1 and CDR2 (germline): WSHSY, SAAADI. The CDR3 sequence: CASSAQGSTDTQYF. The CDR3 coding sequence is TGCGCCAGCAGTGCACAGGGAAGCACAGATACGCAGTATTTT.

The sample holds a few counts of this clonotype. This chain connects TRBV29-1 to TRBJ2-7, with 10 bases lining up with TRBD1. CDR3 size: 15 residues. Germline V gene sequence: CDR1 SQVTM, CDR2 ANQGSEA. Trimming at V came to 3 bases and at J to 4 bases, leaving 9 bases not matched to a gene. The CDR3 nucleotides are TGCAGCGTTGAGGAGCTTGGACAGGGGGTATACGAGCAGTACTTC. Translating it yields CSVEELGQGVYEQYF.

This clonotype was seen a few times. The chain has TRBV6-2 or TRBV6-3 and TRBJ2-7; 9 bases are shared with TRBD2. Germline assignment: CDR1 MNHEY and CDR2 SVGEGT. The V and J ends lost 6 bases and 3 bases, in that order; junction bases with no gene match: 6. The CDR3 consists of 14 residues. This CDR3 is CASSAGGPSYEQYF. The CDR3 nucleotides are TGTGCCAGCAGCGCGGGAGGGCCTAGCTACGAGCAGTACTTC.

Only a few counts were recorded for this clonotype. V gene TRBV20-1 combines with J gene TRBJ1-1, with a tentative D call TRBD1 (5 bases). Germline V gene lookup returns CDR1 DFQATT and CDR2 SNEGSKA (reference sequence). V dropped 2 bases and J dropped 3 bases, with 7 bases sitting between them. This CDR3 is 12 amino acids long. Here the CDR3 DNA reads TGCAGTGCTAGATCCAGGGACACTGAAGCTTTCTTT. This encodes CSARSRDTEAFF.

This clonotype was observed a few times. In DNA, the CDR3 is TGCAGCGTTGATATCCGGGACAGGTCCTACAATGAGCAGTTCTTC. Amino acid sequence: CSVDIRDRSYNEQFF. J is TRBJ2-1 and V is TRBV29-1; 8 bases agree with TRBD1. J lost 1 base, V lost 3 bases, and 5 bases had no gene match. The germline gives CDR1 SQVTM, CDR2 ANQGSEA. The CDR3 loop spans 15 amino acids.

The V call is TRBV12-3 or TRBV12-4, the J call TRBJ2-3; a possible D gene is TRBD1 (6 bases). The CDR3 has 10 residues. Trimming pared 6 bases from V and 9 bases from J, leaving 7 bases between. The CDR3 bases are TGTGCCAGCAGACAGGGAACGCAGTATTTT. It yields the protein CASRQGTQYF.

This clonotype was observed a few times. The V call is TRBV4-1, the J call TRBJ1-1, with TRBD1 matching over 7 bases. The CDR3 extends over 13 amino acids. The V gene's germline CDR1 is MGHRA and CDR2 YSYEKL. V lost 4 bases to trimming and J lost 6 bases; unmatched junction nucleotides: 5. The CDR3 DNA reads TGCGCCAGCAGCCTTACAGGGGCAGCTGAAGCTTTCTTT. Its translation: CASSLTGAAEAFF.

This clonotype was seen a handful of times. The chain employs TRBV6-2 or TRBV6-3 and TRBJ2-1; D could derive from TRBD1 or TRBD2 (5 bases each). CDR1 and CDR2 from the germline V gene are MNHEY and SVGEGT. Trimming took off 2 bases at V and 0 bases at J, with 17 bases between the two ends. The CDR3 runs to 18 residues. The CDR3 region is CASSYGRGGEGSYNEQFF. The CDR3 DNA reads TGTGCCAGCAGTTACGGGCGTGGGGGAGAGGGCTCCTACAATGAGCAGTTCTTC.